The entry that follows covers one TCR beta chain sequence. As yet, its antigen is unknown. The sample belongs to a study of cytomegalovirus exposure and HLA in healthy donors. On the study more broadly: Among fewer than 500 genotyped donors, 65% to 90% fell in the Caucasian-associated ancestry cluster. General observations from the study: TCR beta sequences reportedly predicted most subjects' HLA-A and HLA-B alleles accurately. The authors later found most CMV-associated TCR beta chains appeared HLA-restricted. A few chains tied to CMV proved CMV antigen-specific in vitro.

Both 60 Vbeta primers and 13 Jbeta primers went into the PCR. Using immunoSEQ multiplex PCR, the repertoire was profiled, and TCRdb retains in-frame clones only, with some absent. This sample has under 150,000 clones, with 70% to 80% found just once. V was cut by 2 bases and J by 0 bases, with 14 bases left in between. CDR3 length: 17 amino acids. Germline CDR1 LGHNA, CDR2 YNFKEQ. The receptor was derived from a man aged 18 to 35 in good health and CMV-seronegative. Sequencing was performed on PBMCs. This chain uses TRBV4-2 with TRBJ2-1; D might be TRBD2 (6 bases). CDR3 nucleotide sequence: TGTGCCAGCAGCCAAAATAGCGGCGTAAGCTCCTACAATGAGCAGTTCTTC. The encoded protein is CASSQNSGVSSYNEQFF.